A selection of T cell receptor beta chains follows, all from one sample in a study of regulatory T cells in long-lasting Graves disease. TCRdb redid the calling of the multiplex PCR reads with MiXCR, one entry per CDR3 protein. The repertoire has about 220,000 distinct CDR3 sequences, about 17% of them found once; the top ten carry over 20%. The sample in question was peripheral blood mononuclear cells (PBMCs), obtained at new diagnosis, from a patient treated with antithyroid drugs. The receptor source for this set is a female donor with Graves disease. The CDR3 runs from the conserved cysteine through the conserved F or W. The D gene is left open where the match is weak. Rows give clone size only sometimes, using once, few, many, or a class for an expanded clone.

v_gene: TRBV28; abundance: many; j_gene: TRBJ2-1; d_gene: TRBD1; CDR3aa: CASRRQGQQFF; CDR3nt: TGTGCCAGCAGGAGACAGGGGCAGCAGTTCTTC
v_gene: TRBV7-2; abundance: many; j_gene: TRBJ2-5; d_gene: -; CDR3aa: CASSSFPQGRETQYF; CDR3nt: TGTGCCAGCAGCTCTTTCCCTCAGGGGCGGGAGACCCAGTACTTC
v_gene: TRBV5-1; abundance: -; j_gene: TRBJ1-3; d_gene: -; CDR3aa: CASSLTGYSSGNTIYF; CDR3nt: TGCGCCAGCAGCCTAACAGGGTACTCCTCTGGAAACACCATATATTTT
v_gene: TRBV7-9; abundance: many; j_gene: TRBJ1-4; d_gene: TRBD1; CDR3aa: CASSTRTGPDEKLFF; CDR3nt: TGTGCCAGCAGCACTCGGACAGGGCCCGATGAAAAACTGTTTTTT
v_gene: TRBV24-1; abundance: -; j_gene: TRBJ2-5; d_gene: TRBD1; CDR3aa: CATSDPRTGVETRYF; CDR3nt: TGTGCCACCAGTGACCCTCGGACAGGGGTAGAGACCCGGTACTTC
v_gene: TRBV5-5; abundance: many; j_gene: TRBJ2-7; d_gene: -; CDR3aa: CASSSLSGPEQYF; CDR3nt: TGTGCCAGCAGCTCCCTATCCGGCCCAGAGCAGTACTTC
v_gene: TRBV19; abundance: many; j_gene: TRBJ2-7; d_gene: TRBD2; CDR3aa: CASRLIAGSSYEQYF; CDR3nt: TGTGCCAGTAGATTAATAGCGGGGAGCTCTTACGAGCAGTACTTC
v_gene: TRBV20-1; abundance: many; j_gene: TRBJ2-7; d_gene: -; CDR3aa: CSARVGASSALEQYF; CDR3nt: TGCAGTGCTAGAGTAGGGGCTTCCTCGGCCCTCGAGCAGTACTTC
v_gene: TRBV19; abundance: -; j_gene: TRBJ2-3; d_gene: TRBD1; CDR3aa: CASRNRGQADTQYF; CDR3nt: TGTGCCAGTAGGAACAGGGGACAGGCAGATACGCAGTATTTT
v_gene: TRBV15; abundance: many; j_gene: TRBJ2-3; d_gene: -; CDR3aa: CATSRDYGSADTQYF; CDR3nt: TGTGCCACCAGCAGAGATTACGGCAGCGCAGATACGCAGTATTTT
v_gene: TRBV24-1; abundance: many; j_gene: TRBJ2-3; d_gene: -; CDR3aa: CATSDLRAGTRDTQYF; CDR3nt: TGTGCCACCAGTGATTTGCGGGCAGGAACTCGTGATACGCAGTATTTT
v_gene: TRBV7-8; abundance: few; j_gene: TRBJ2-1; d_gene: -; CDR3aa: CASSLSQGNNEQFF; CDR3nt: TGTGCCAGCAGCTTATCCCAGGGTAACAATGAGCAGTTCTTC
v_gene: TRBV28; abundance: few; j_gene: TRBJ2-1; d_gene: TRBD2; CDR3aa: CASRTTSGYNEQFF; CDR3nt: TGTGCCAGCAGGACTACTAGCGGATACAATGAGCAGTTCTTC
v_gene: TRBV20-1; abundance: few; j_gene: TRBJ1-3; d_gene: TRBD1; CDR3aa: CSARETGGRNTIYF; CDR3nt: TGCAGTGCTAGAGAAACAGGGGGGAGAAACACCATATATTTT
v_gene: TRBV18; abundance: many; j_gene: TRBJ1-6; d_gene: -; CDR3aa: CASSPEYNSPLHF; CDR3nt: TGTGCCAGCAGTCCAGAGTATAATTCACCCCTCCACTTT
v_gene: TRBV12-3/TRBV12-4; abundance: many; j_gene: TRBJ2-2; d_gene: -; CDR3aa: CASSQLGGKDTGELFF; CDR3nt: TGTGCCAGCAGCCAACTAGGAGGGAAGGATACCGGGGAGCTGTTTTTT
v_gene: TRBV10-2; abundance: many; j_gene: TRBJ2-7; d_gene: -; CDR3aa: CASSSFTTERTHEQYF; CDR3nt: TGCGCCAGCAGTTCCTTTACGACTGAGCGGACCCACGAGCAGTACTTC
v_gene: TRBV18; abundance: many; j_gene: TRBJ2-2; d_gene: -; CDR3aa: CASSPRTANTGELFF; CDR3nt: TGTGCCAGCAGCCCAAGGACAGCCAACACCGGGGAGCTGTTTTTT
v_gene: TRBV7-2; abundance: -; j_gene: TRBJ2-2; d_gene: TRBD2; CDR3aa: CASSPPSGVSSGELFF; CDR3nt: TGTGCCAGCAGCCCCCCCAGCGGGGTATCTTCCGGGGAGCTGTTTTTT
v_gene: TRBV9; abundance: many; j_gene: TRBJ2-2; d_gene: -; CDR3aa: CASSPWSGELFF; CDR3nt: TGTGCCAGCAGCCCATGGTCCGGGGAGCTGTTTTTT